Here is one TCR beta chain with its context. Some clones are missing from TCRdb's copy, which holds only in-frame ones; the method was immunoSEQ multiplex PCR. The sample has a few hundred thousand clones; 85% to 90% are singletons. CDR1 SNHLY and CDR2 FYNNEI come from the germline V gene. Trimming took 6 bases from V and 5 from J, leaving 14 bases between them. CDR3 length: 13 amino acids. This record comes from a study of blood T cell repertoires in COVID-19. The sequence was obtained from a woman in her sixties in a cohort exposed to, infected with or recovered from COVID-19 (not recorded which). This chain links TRBV2 with TRBJ2-7; a weak D match, TRBD1 (6 bases). Sequenced material: PBMCs or T cells enriched from blood (not recorded which). CDR3 sequence: CASRALTGHEQYF. In DNA form, the CDR3 reads TGTGCCAGCAGGGCCCTTACAGGGCACGAGCAGTACTTC.